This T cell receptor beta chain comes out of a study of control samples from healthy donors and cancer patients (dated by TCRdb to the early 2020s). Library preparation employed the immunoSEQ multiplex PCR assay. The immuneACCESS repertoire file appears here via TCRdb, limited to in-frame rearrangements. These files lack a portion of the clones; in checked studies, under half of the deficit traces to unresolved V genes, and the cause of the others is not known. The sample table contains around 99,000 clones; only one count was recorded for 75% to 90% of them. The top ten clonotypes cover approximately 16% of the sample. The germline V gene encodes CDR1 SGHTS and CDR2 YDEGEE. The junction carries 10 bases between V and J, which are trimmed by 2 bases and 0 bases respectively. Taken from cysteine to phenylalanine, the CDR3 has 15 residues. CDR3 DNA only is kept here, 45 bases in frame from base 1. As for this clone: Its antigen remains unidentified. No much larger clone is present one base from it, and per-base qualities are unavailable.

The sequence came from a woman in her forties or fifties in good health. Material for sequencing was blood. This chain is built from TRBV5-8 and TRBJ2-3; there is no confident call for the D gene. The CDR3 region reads CASSLTATSTDTQYF. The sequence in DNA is TGTGCCAGCAGCTTAACCGCAACTAGCACAGATACGCAGTATTTT.